The present T cell receptor (beta chain) was sequenced within a study of blood T cell repertoires in COVID-19. Here immunoSEQ multiplex PCR was the method, and the copy in TCRdb shows in-frame clones only, minus some. The repertoire includes 250,000 to 350,000 clones, about 89% of them detected once, and 0.75% to 0.9% sits in the top ten. Germline values: CDR1 MNHEY, CDR2 SVGAGI. CDR3 size: 16 residues. Trimming cost V 2 bases and J 4 bases; bases outside gene matches: 8. Sequenced: peripheral blood. This chain uses TRBV6-5 with TRBJ1-2, with 9 bases that match TRBD1. The origin of this receptor is a man aged 30 to 45 with acute or convalescent COVID-19. The CDR3 coding sequence is TGTGCCAGCAGTTACACGCGACAGGGGGGATTCTATGGCTACACCTTC. As protein: CASSYTRQGGFYGYTF.